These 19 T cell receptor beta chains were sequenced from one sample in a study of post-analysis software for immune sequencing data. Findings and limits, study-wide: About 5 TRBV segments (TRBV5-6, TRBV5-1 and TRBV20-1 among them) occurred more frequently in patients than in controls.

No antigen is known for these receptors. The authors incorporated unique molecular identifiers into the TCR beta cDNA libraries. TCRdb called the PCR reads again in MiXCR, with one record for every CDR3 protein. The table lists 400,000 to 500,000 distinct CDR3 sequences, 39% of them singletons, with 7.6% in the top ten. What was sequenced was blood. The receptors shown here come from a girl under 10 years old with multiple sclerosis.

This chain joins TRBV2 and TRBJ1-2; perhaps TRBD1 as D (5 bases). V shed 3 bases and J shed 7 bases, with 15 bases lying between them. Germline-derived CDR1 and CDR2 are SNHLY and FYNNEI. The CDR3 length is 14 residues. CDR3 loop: CASSEQGEIRGYTF. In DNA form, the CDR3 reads TGTGCCAGCAGTGAGCAGGGCGAGATCCGTGGCTACACCTTC.

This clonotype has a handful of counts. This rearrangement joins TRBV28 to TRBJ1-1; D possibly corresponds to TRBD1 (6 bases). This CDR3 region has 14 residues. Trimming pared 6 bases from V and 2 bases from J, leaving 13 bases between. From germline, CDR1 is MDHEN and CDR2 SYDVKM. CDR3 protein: CASSVAGANTEAFF. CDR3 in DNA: TGTGCCAGCAGCGTTGCGGGGGCTAACACTGAAGCTTTCTTT.

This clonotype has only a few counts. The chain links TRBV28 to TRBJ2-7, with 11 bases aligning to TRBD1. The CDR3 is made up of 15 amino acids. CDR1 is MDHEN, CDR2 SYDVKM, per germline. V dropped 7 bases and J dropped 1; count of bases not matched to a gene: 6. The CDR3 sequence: CASKSGQGASYEQYF. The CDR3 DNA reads TGTGCCAGCAAAAGCGGACAGGGGGCATCCTACGAGCAGTACTTC. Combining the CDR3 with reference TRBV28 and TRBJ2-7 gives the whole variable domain DVKVTQSSRYLVKRTGEKVFLECVQDMDHENMFWYRQDPGLGLRLIYFSYDVKMKEKGDIPEGYSVSREKKERFSLILESASTNQTSMYLCASKSGQGASYEQYFGPGTRLTVT.

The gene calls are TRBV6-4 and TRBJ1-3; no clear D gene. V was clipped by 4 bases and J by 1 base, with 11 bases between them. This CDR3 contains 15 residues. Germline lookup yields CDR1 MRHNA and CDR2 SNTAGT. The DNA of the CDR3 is TGTGCCAGCAGTGGCCGGGTCTCTTCTGGAAACACCATATATTTT. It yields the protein CASSGRVSSGNTIYF.

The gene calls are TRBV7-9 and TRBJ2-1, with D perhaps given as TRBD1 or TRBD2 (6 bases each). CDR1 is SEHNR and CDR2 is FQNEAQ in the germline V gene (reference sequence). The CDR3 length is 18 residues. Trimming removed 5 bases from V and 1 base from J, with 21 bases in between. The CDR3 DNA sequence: TGTGCCAGCAGCGGAAAAGCTTGGGGGGCCGAATCCTACAATGAGCAGTTCTTC. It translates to CASSGKAWGAESYNEQFF.

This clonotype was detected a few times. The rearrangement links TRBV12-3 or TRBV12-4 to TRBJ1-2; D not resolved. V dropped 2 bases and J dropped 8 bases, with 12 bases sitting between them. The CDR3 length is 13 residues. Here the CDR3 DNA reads TGTGCCAGCAGTTTAAATGAGGTACAAGGCTACACCTTC. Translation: CASSLNEVQGYTF.

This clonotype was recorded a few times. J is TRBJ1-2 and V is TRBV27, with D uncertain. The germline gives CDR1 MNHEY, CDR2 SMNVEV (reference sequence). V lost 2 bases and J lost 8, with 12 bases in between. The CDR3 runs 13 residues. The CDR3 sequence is CASSLMGAGGYTF. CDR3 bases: TGTGCCAGCAGTTTAATGGGAGCGGGCGGCTACACCTTC.

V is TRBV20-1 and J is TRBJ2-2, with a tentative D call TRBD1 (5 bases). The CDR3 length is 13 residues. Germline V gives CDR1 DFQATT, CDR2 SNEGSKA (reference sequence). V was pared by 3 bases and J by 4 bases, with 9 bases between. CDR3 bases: TGCAGTGCTAGGGACACCTTCACCGGGGAGCTGTTTTTT. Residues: CSARDTFTGELFF.

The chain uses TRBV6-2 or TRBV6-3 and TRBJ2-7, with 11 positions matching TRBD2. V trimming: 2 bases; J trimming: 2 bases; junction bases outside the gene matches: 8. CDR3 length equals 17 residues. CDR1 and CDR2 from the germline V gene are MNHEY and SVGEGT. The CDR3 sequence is CASSYPRLAGIAYEQYF. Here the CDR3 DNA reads TGTGCCAGCAGTTACCCGCGACTAGCGGGGATAGCCTACGAGCAGTACTTC.

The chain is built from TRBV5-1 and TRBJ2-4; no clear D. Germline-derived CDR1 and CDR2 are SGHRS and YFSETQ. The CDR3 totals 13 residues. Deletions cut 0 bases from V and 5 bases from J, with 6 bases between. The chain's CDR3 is CASSLGAENIQYF. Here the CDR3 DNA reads TGCGCCAGCAGCTTGGGGGCAGAAAACATTCAGTACTTC. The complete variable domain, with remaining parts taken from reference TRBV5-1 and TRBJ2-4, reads KAGVTQTPRYLIKTRGQQVTLSCSPISGHRSVSWYQQTPGQGLQFLFEYFSETQRNKGNFPGRFSGRQFSNSRSEMNVSTLELGDSALYLCASSLGAENIQYFGAGTRLSVL.

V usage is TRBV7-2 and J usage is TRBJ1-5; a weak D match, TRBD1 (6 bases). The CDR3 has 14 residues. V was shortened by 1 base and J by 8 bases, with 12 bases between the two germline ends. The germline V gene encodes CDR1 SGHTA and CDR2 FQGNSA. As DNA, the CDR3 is TGTGCCAGCAGCTTAGAGGGGGGGTGGGAGCCCCAGCATTTT. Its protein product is CASSLEGGWEPQHF.

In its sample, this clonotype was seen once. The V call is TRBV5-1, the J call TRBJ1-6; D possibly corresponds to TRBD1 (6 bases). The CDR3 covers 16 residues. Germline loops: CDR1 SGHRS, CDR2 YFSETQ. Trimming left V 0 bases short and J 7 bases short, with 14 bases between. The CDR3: CASSLAQGHRNSPLHF. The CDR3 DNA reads TGCGCCAGCAGCTTGGCGCAGGGACATCGGAATTCACCCCTCCACTTT.

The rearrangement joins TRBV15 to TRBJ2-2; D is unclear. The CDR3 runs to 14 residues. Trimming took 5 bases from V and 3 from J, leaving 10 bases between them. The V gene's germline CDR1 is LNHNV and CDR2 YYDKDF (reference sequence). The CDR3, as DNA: TGTGCCACCAGCGCCGAGACCTACACCGGGGAGCTGTTTTTT. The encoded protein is CATSAETYTGELFF.

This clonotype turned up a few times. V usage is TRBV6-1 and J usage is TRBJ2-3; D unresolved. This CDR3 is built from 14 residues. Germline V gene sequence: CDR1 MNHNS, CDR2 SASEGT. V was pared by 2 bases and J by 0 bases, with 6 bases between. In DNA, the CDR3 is TGTGCCAGCAGTGAACGGTCTAGCACAGATACGCAGTATTTT. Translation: CASSERSSTDTQYF.

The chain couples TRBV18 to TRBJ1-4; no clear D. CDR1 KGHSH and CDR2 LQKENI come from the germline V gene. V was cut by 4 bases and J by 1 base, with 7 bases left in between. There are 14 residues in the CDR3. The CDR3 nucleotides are TGTGCCAGCTCACGGAAAAGAACTAATGAAAAACTGTTTTTT. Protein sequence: CASSRKRTNEKLFF. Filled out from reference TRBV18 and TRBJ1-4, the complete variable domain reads NAGVMQNPRHLVRRRGQEARLRCSPMKGHSHVYWYRQLPEEGLKFMVYLQKENIIDESGMPKERFSAEFPKEGPSILRIQQVVRGDSAAYFCASSRKRTNEKLFFGSGTQLSVL.

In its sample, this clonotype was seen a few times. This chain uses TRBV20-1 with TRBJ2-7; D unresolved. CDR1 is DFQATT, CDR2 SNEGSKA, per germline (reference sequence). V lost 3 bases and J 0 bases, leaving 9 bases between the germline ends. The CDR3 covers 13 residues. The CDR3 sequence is CSARNSFSYEQYF. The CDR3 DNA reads TGCAGTGCTAGGAACAGTTTCTCCTACGAGCAGTACTTC.

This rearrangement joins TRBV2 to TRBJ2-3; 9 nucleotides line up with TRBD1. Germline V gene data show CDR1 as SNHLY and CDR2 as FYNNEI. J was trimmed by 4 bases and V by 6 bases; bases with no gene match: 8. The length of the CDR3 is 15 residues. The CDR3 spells CASSHGQGLADTQYF. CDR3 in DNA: TGTGCCAGCAGCCATGGACAGGGGTTGGCAGATACGCAGTATTTT.

The CDR3 nucleotides read TGCAGCGTGCTTTCGGGACTCCTTGGGGAGCAGTACTTC. This encodes CSVLSGLLGEQYF. The chain has TRBV29-1 and TRBJ2-7, with D perhaps TRBD2 (6 bases). Germline CDR1 is SQVTM and CDR2 is ANQGSEA. Trimming cost V 6 bases and J 7 bases, with 19 bases left between them. The CDR3 has 13 residues.

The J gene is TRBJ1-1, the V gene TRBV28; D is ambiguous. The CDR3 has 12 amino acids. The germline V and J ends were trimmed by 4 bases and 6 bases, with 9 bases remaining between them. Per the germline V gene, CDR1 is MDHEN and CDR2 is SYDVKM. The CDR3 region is CASSSAPPEAFF. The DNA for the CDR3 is TGTGCCAGCAGTTCCGCACCTCCTGAAGCTTTCTTT.